This TCR beta chain was obtained from a study of cytomegalovirus exposure and HLA in healthy donors. Germline V CDR1 and CDR2: SGHDT, YYEEEE. V was pared by 6 bases and J by 7 bases, with 17 bases between. The CDR3 is made up of 15 amino acids. The study's findings and limits: TCR beta sequences reportedly predicted most subjects' HLA-A and HLA-B alleles accurately.

Researchers ran the PCR with 60 Vbeta and 13 Jbeta primers. Repertoires were generated with immunoSEQ multiplex PCR, while TCRdb's copy carries only in-frame clones and drops some. The sample has around 140,000 clones, just under 80% seen once. Regarding this clone: Antigen unknown.

The sequenced material came from PBMCs. This rearrangement joins TRBV5-6 to TRBJ1-6, with a weak D call TRBD1 (6 bases). The TCR sequence derives from a male donor in good health and CMV-seronegative. The CDR3 nucleotides are TGTGCCAGCAACTTAAATACAGGGTACAATTCACCCCTCCACTTT. Translating it yields CASNLNTGYNSPLHF.